The T cell receptor beta chain under discussion was sequenced for a study of identical twins. CDR3 length: 13 amino acids. Germline assignment: CDR1 SGHRS and CDR2 YFSETQ. V was cut by 4 bases and J by 4 bases, with 11 bases left in between. Regarding the study as a whole: Analyses based on zero insertions could be partly confounded by invariant MAIT and iNKT cells.

Each donor (without exception) was a healthy Caucasian. TCRdb used MiXCR to reprocess the 5' RACE reads, holding one entry per CDR3 protein. The sample lists about 520,000 distinct CDR3 sequences; 20% to 25% were seen once. This clonotype was detected only a few times. The target antigen is unknown. These data are also associated with another study on T cells expressing NK-cell markers.

The TCR was taken from a woman aged 18-35 years in good health. V is TRBV5-1 and J is TRBJ1-1; a weak D match, TRBD1 (6 bases). Material: CD4+ T cells sorted from blood. CDR3 DNA sequence: TGCGCCAGCAGCCCGGACAGTCCCACTGAAGCTTTCTTT. Protein: CASSPDSPTEAFF.